What follows are 14 T cell receptor beta chains derived from one specimen sequenced in a study of cytomegalovirus exposure and HLA in healthy donors. With 60 Vbeta and 13 Jbeta primers, the PCR was carried out. Repertoires were generated with immunoSEQ multiplex PCR, while TCRdb's copy carries only in-frame clones and drops some. This table has more than 100,000 clones, 55% to 65% appearing once. The source material was PBMCs. These receptors were collected from a man aged 35 to 55 in good health and CMV-seropositive.

The gene calls are TRBV4-1 and TRBJ2-7; TRBD2 aligns across 11 bases. CDR3 length equals 18 residues. Trimming took 3 bases from V and 5 from J; bases not matched to a gene: 15. CDR1 is MGHRA and CDR2 is YSYEKL in the germline V gene. CDR3 region: CASSQILAGGMVGNEQYF. The CDR3 bases are TGCGCCAGCAGCCAGATTCTAGCGGGGGGTATGGTTGGGAACGAGCAGTACTTC.

Worth noting for this clone: Germline is not matched at one junction end, which may reflect a read error. The chain links TRBV15 to TRBJ1-2; 9 bases are a match to TRBD1. CDR1 and CDR2 (germline): LNHNV, YYDKDF (reference sequence). The CDR3 extends over 15 amino acids. DNA of the CDR3: TGTGCCACCAGCAACCCCGGGACAGGGTCGCATGGCTACGCCTTC. The encoded protein is CATSNPGTGSHGYAF. Full variable domain (outside the CDR3, taken from reference TRBV15 and TRBJ1-2): DAMVIQNPRYQVTQFGKPVTLSCSQTLNHNVMYWYQQKSSQAPKLLFHYYDKDFNNEADTPDNFQSRRPNTSFCFLDIRSPGLGDTAMYLCATSNPGTGSHGYAFGSGTRLTVV.

This chain links TRBV6-5 with TRBJ2-5; 8 nucleotides agree with TRBD1. The J call may be wrong; the DNA end is better matched by TRBJ2-7. Per germline, CDR1 MNHEY and CDR2 SVGAGI. The length of the CDR3 is 15 residues. The CDR3 DNA follows: TGTGCCAGCAGAAACCAGGGGGCCACCCCCTACGAGCAGTACTTC. Encoded protein: CASRNQGATPYEQYF.

The chain recombines TRBV2 with TRBJ2-6, with 7 nucleotides matching TRBD2. Germline V gene lookup returns CDR1 SNHLY and CDR2 FYNNEI. The CDR3 spans 15 residues. V was clipped by 5 bases and J by 0 bases; unmatched bases: 1. CDR3 sequence reads: CASSSGISGANVLTF. For the CDR3, the DNA is TGTGCCAGCAGTAGCGGGATCTCTGGGGCCAACGTCCTGACTTTC.

This clone was recorded only once. The chain's CDR3 is CASSLDYRAPGYTF. CDR3 sequence (DNA): TGTGCCAGCAGCTTAGATTACAGGGCTCCTGGCTACACCTTC. V and J are TRBV7-2 and TRBJ1-2, with D perhaps TRBD1 (6 bases). Deletions cut 1 base from V and 7 bases from J, with 13 bases between. This CDR3 contains 14 residues. Germline V gene sequence: CDR1 SGHTA, CDR2 FQGNSA.

Here the CDR3 reads CASSQAQGYYEQYF. In nucleotides, the CDR3 is TGTGCCAGCAGCCAGGCACAGGGGTACTACGAGCAGTACTTC. The J gene is TRBJ2-7, the V gene TRBV14; TRBD1 aligns across 7 bases. Per the germline V gene, CDR1 is SGHDN and CDR2 is FVKESK. V gave up 3 bases and J gave up 3 bases; unmatched junction bases: 5. The CDR3 consists of 14 residues.

The V gene is TRBV7-8, the J gene TRBJ2-4, with 7 bases matching TRBD2. The CDR3 runs to 16 residues. With V trimmed by 1 base and J by 4 bases, 7 bases remained unmatched. Germline V lookup: CDR1 SGHVS, CDR2 FQNEAQ. The CDR3: CASSLGPTGGKNIQYF. The CDR3, as DNA: TGTGCCAGCAGCTTAGGACCCACGGGGGGTAAAAACATTCAGTACTTC. The full variable domain, in which reference TRBV7-8 and TRBJ2-4 provide the parts outside the CDR3, is GAGVSQSPRYKVAKRGQDVALRCDPISGHVSLFWYQQALGQGPEFLTYFQNEAQLDKSGLPSDRFFAERPEGSVSTLKIQRTQQEDSAVYLCASSLGPTGGKNIQYFGAGTRLSVL.

The rearrangement links TRBV6-5 to TRBJ1-3; tentatively, D is TRBD1 (5 bases). Trimming removed 6 bases from V and 4 bases from J, with 16 bases in between. CDR3 length: 15 amino acids. CDR1 MNHEY and CDR2 SVGAGI come from the germline V gene. CDR3 protein: CASSKSGSPGNTIYF. DNA for the CDR3: TGTGCCAGCAGCAAATCAGGGTCGCCCGGAAACACCATATATTTT.

This clone showed up just a few times. J is TRBJ2-7 and V is TRBV6-5, with D perhaps TRBD1 (6 bases). The V gene's germline CDR1 is MNHEY and CDR2 SVGAGI. The germline V and J ends were trimmed by 2 bases and 0 bases, with 8 bases remaining between them. The CDR3 loop spans 14 amino acids. In DNA form, the CDR3 reads TGTGCCAGCAGTTACGACAGGAACTCCTACGAGCAGTACTTC. Translating it yields CASSYDRNSYEQYF.

The chain joins TRBV7-9 to TRBJ1-1; D might be TRBD1 (5 bases). Looked up from germline, CDR1 is SEHNR and CDR2 is FQNEAQ (reference sequence). Trimming stripped 7 bases from V and 1 base from J, with 13 bases between. The length of the CDR3 is 14 residues. The CDR3 coding sequence is TGTGCCAGCACAAGGAGGGGCCCGAACACTGAAGCTTTCTTT. Amino acid sequence: CASTRRGPNTEAFF. Together with reference TRBV7-9 and TRBJ1-1, the CDR3 gives the full variable domain: DTGVSQNPRHKITKRGQNVTFRCDPISEHNRLYWYRQTLGQGPEFLTYFQNEAQLEKSRLLSDRFSAERPKGSFSTLEIQRTEQGDSAMYLCASTRRGPNTEAFFGQGTRLTVV.

This clone appeared a few times. This chain connects TRBV5-1 to TRBJ2-1, with 7 positions matching TRBD1. In germline, CDR1 is SGHRS, CDR2 YFSETQ. The CDR3 covers 14 residues. The ends lost 6 bases at V and 1 base at J; junction bases unmatched: 4. The CDR3 DNA follows: TGCGCCAGCACCGAGGGACAGTCCTACAATGAGCAGTTCTTC. Translated, it gives CASTEGQSYNEQFF.

This clone has only one observation. This sequence joins TRBV5-1 and TRBJ2-3, with 7 bases fitting TRBD2. The germline V gene has CDR1 SGHRS and CDR2 YFSETQ. The CDR3 is made up of 14 amino acids. Germline trimming cut 4 bases from V and 2 bases from J; bases unmatched to any gene: 4. The chain's CDR3 is CASSGAGNTDTQYF. As DNA, the CDR3 is TGCGCCAGCAGCGGAGCGGGGAACACAGATACGCAGTATTTT.

The rearrangement links TRBV28 to TRBJ2-5; 8 nucleotides align to TRBD1. V shed 5 bases and J 5 bases; nucleotides not matched to a gene: 13. CDR3 length: 16 residues. CDR1 MDHEN and CDR2 SYDVKM come from the germline V gene. The CDR3 DNA follows: TGTGCCAGCAGTCCCCTCAGGGGGCGTGGAGGGGAGACCCAGTACTTC. This sequence encodes CASSPLRGRGGETQYF.

This CDR3 reads CASSFWGGPGTDTQYF. CDR3 bases: TGTGCCAGCAGTTTCTGGGGGGGGCCGGGCACAGATACGCAGTATTTT. The chain recombines TRBV27 with TRBJ2-3; a weak D match, TRBD2 (7 bases). This CDR3 is 16 amino acids long. The germline V and J ends were trimmed by 3 bases and 1 base, with 14 bases remaining between them. Germline V lookup: CDR1 MNHEY, CDR2 SMNVEV (reference sequence).